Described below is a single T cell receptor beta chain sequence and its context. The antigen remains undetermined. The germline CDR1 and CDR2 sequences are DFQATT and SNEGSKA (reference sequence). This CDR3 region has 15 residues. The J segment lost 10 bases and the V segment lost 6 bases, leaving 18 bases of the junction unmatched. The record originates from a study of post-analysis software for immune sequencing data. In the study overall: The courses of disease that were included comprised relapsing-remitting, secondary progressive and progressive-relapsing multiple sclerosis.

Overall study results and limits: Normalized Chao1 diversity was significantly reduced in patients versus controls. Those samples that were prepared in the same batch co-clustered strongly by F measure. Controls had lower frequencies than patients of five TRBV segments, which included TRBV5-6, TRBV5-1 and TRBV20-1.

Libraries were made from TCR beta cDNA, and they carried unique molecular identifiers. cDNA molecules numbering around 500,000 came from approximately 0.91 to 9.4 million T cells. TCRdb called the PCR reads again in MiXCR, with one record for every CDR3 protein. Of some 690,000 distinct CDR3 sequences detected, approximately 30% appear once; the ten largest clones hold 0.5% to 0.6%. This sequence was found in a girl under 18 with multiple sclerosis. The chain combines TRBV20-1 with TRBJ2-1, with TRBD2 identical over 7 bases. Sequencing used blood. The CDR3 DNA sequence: TGCAGTGCCCACTTCGGCTCTAGCGGATATTTAGAGCAGTTCTTC. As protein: CSAHFGSSGYLEQFF.